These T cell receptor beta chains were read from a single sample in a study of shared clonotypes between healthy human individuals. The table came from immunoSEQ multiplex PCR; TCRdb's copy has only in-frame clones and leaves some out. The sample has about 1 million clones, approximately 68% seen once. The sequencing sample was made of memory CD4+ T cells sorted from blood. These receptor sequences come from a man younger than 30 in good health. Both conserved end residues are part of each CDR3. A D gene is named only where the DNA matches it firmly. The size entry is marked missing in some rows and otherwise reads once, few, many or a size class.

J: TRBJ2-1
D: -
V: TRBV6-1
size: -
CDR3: CASDRYNEQFF
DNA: TGTGCCAGCGACCGCTACAATGAGCAGTTCTTC

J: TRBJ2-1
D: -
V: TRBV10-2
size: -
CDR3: CASRFSAYNEQFF
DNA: TGCGCCAGCAGGTTCTCTGCGTACAATGAGCAGTTCTTC

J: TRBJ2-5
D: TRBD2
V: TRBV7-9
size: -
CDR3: CASSHGLAGETQYF
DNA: TGTGCCAGCAGCCACGGACTAGCAGGAGAGACCCAGTACTTC

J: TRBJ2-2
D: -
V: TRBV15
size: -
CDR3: CATSNLLVINTGELFF
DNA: TGTGCCACCAGCAACCTACTAGTGATTAACACCGGGGAGCTGTTTTTT

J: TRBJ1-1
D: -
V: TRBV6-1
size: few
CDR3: CASKGQQNTEAFF
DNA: TGTGCCAGCAAGGGACAACAGAACACTGAAGCTTTCTTT

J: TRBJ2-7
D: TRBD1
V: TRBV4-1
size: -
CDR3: CASSPRGAGGFSEQYF
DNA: TGCGCCAGCAGCCCCAGGGGGGCAGGGGGCTTCTCCGAGCAGTACTTC

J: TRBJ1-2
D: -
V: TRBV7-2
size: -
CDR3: CASSLNRESYGYTF
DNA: TGTGCCAGCAGCTTAAACAGGGAGAGCTATGGCTACACCTTC

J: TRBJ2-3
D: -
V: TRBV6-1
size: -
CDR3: CATKRIVGATDTQYF
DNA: TGTGCCACCAAAAGAATCGTAGGGGCAACAGATACGCAGTATTTT

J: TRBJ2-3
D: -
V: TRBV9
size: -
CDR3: CASSLWGRDTQYF
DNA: TGTGCCAGCAGCCTATGGGGGCGAGATACGCAGTATTTT

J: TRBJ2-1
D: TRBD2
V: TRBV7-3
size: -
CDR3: CASSLTASGGAHEQFF
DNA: TGTGCCAGCAGCTTAACAGCTAGCGGGGGGGCACATGAGCAGTTCTTC

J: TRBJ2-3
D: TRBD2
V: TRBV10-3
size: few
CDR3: CATSTSGSRASTDTQYF
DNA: TGTGCCACCTCGACTAGCGGGTCCAGGGCTAGCACAGATACGCAGTATTTT

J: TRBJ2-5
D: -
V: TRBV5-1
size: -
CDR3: CASRQGGGLMETQYF
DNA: TGCGCCAGCAGGCAGGGTGGGGGCCTTATGGAGACCCAGTACTTC

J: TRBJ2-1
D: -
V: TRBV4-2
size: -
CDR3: CASKKGPMDKGGSSYNEQFF
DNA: TGTGCCAGTAAAAAGGGGCCGATGGACAAAGGGGGGAGCTCCTACAATGAGCAGTTCTTC

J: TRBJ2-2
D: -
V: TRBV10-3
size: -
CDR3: CAISAGESGELFF
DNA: TGTGCCATCAGTGCGGGGGAGTCCGGGGAGCTGTTTTTT

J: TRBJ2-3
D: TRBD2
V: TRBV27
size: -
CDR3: CASSWGGSTDTQYF
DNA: TGTGCGTCCTCATGGGGGGGAAGCACAGATACGCAGTATTTT

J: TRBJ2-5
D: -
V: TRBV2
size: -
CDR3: CASKVGETQYF
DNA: TGTGCCAGCAAAGTGGGGGAGACCCAGTACTTC

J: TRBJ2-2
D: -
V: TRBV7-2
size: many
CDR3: CASSLSGVNTGELFF
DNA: TGTGCCAGCAGCTTATCCGGGGTGAACACCGGGGAGCTGTTTTTT

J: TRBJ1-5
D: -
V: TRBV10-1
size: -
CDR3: CASSARERGNQPQHF
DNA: TGCGCCAGCAGTGCCCGGGAGAGGGGCAATCAGCCCCAGCATTTT

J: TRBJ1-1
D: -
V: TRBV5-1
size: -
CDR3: CASSLSQNTEAFF
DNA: TGCGCCAGCAGCCTTAGCCAAAACACTGAAGCTTTCTTT

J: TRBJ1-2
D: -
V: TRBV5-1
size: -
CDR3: CASSLEGERNYGYTF
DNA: TGCGCCAGCAGCTTGGAGGGGGAAAGGAACTATGGCTACACCTTC

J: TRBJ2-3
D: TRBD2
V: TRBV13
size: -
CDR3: CASSFNSGRGTGDTQYF
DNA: TGTGCCAGCAGCTTTAATAGCGGGAGGGGAACGGGGGATACGCAGTATTTT

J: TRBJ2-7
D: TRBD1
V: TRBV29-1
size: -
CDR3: CSVAGQATFSYEQYF
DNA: TGCAGCGTTGCGGGACAGGCCACTTTCTCCTACGAGCAGTACTTC

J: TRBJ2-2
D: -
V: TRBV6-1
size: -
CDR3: CASSEGGVNTGELFF
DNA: TGTGCCAGCAGTGAAGGGGGGGTGAACACCGGGGAGCTGTTTTTT

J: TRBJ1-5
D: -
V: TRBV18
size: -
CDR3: CASSRARDAYNQPQHF
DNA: TGTGCCAGCTCACGGGCCCGGGACGCATACAATCAGCCCCAGCATTTT

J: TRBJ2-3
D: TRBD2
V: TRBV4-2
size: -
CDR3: CASSQAFGVAGGASTDTQYF
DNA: TGTGCCAGCAGCCAAGCCTTTGGGGTAGCGGGGGGCGCTAGCACAGATACGCAGTATTTT

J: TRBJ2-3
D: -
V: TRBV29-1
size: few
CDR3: CSVSVDSTDTQYF
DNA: TGCAGCGTTTCGGTAGACAGCACAGATACGCAGTATTTT

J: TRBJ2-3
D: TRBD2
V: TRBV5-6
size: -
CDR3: CASSLELRGNTDTQYF
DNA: TGTGCCAGCAGCTTGGAGTTGCGGGGGAACACAGATACGCAGTATTTT

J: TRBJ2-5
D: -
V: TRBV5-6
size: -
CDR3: CASRGVGQETQYF
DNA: TGTGCCAGCAGGGGAGTGGGGCAAGAGACCCAGTACTTC

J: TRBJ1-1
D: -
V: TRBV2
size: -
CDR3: CASTELQSAGLNTEAFF
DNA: TGTGCCAGCACTGAGTTGCAATCGGCAGGTTTGAACACTGAAGCTTTCTTT

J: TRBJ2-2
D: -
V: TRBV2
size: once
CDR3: CASKRQGSTGELFF
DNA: TGTGCCAGCAAGAGGCAGGGAAGCACCGGGGAGCTGTTTTTT

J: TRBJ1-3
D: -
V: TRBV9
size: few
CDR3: CASSVTDTGNTIYF
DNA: TGTGCCAGCAGCGTGACAGACACTGGAAACACCATATATTTT

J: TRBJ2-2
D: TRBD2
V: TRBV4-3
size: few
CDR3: CASSRNSGSPGELFF
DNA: TGCGCCAGCAGCCGTAATAGCGGGAGTCCTGGGGAGCTGTTTTTT

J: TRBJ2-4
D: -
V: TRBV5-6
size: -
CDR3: CASSLRSLGGIQYF
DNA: TGTGCCAGCAGCTTAAGGTCGCTCGGGGGCATTCAGTACTTC

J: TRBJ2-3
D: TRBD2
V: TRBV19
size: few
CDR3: CASSIGGGSTDTQYF
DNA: TGTGCCAGTAGTATCGGGGGGGGAAGCACAGATACGCAGTATTTT

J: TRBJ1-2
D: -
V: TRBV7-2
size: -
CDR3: CASSRDTNNYGYTF
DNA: TGTGCCAGCAGTCGGGACACTAATAACTATGGCTACACCTTC

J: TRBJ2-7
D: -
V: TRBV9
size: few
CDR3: CASSVGPTEAGYEQYF
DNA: TGTGCCAGCAGCGTAGGGCCTACGGAGGCTGGTTACGAGCAGTACTTC

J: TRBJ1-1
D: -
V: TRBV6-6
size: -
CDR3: CASSWTRGFEAFF
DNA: TGTGCCAGCAGTTGGACTAGGGGGTTTGAAGCTTTCTTT

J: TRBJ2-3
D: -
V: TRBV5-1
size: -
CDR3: CASSLGHSAPDTQYF
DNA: TGCGCCAGCAGCTTGGGCCACAGCGCCCCCGATACGCAGTATTTT

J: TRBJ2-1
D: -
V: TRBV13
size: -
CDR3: CASSSKYEGLYNEQFF
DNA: TGTGCCAGCAGCTCAAAATATGAGGGACTCTACAATGAGCAGTTCTTC

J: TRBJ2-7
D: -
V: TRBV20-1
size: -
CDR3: CSARLEYEQYF
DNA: TGCAGTGCTAGGTTAGAATACGAGCAGTACTTC

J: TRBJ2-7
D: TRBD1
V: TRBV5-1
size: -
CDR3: CASSWGQGVRYEQYF
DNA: TGCGCCAGCAGCTGGGGACAGGGGGTACGGTACGAGCAGTACTTC

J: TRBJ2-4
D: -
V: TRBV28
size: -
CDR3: CASSRRGAVNIQYF
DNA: TGTGCCAGCAGCCGGAGGGGGGCGGTAAACATTCAGTACTTC

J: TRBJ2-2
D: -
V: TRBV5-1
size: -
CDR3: CASSSGVTGELFF
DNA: TGCGCCAGCAGCTCAGGGGTTACCGGGGAGCTGTTTTTT

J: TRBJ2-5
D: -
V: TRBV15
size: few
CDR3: CATSRDRGAETQYF
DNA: TGTGCCACCAGCAGAGATAGGGGGGCCGAGACCCAGTACTTC

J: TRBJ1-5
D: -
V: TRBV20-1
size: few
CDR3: CSAGAEGAQHF
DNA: TGCAGTGCTGGGGCAGAAGGGGCCCAGCATTTT

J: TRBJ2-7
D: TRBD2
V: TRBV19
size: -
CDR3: CASSPRTSGNSYEQYF
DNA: TGTGCCAGTAGCCCCCGGACTAGCGGGAATAGCTACGAGCAGTACTTC

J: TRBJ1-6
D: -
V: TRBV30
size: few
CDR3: CAWSLQGSPLHF
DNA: TGTGCCTGGAGTTTACAGGGTTCACCCCTCCACTTT